The 22 T cell receptor beta chains in this list originate from one sample, sequenced in a study of OX40 agonist ivuxolimab in advanced cancers. Profiling relied on immunoSEQ multiplex PCR, and the TCRdb table lists in-frame clones only, not all of them. The table has tens of thousands of clones, around 89% seen once. Source: CD4+ or CD8+ T cells sorted from blood, taken in a trial of the OX40 agonist ivuxolimab. The receptors were sampled from an adult with an advanced solid tumor such as melanoma, head and neck, liver or kidney cancer.

The chain uses TRBV7-2 and TRBJ2-2; 7 positions agree with TRBD1. This CDR3 has 14 amino acids. Germline V CDR1 and CDR2: SGHTA, FQGNSA. With 1 base clipped from V and 5 bases from J, the junction kept 1 base outside the gene matches. The CDR3 loop is CASSLGQGTGELFF. The DNA of the CDR3 is TGTGCCAGCAGCTTAGGACAGGGAACCGGGGAGCTGTTTTTT.

This chain connects TRBV6-1 to TRBJ2-2; weak D call: TRBD1 (6 bases). V was clipped by 8 bases and J by 5 bases, with 18 bases between them. Germline V gene lookup returns CDR1 MNHNS and CDR2 SASEGT. This CDR3 region has 15 residues. The CDR3 nucleotides read TGTGCCAGCGATTCACGGGACACCTTTACCGGGGAGCTGTTTTTT. As protein: CASDSRDTFTGELFF.

V is TRBV7-6 and J is TRBJ1-1; no firm D call. Germline assignment: CDR1 SGHVS and CDR2 FNYEAQ. V lost 3 bases, J lost 2 bases, and 10 bases lay in between. The CDR3 extends over 14 amino acids. CDR3 in amino acids: CASSLEAVNTEAFF. As DNA, the CDR3 is TGTGCCAGCAGCTTGGAAGCAGTTAACACTGAAGCTTTCTTT. The entire variable domain, with the rest obtained from reference TRBV7-6 and TRBJ1-1, is as follows: GAGVSQSPRYKVTKRGQDVALRCDPISGHVSLYWYRQALGQGPEFLTYFNYEAQQDKSGLPNDRFSAERPEGSISTLTIQRTEQRDSAMYRCASSLEAVNTEAFFGQGTRLTVV.

The rearrangement uses TRBV9 and TRBJ1-4, with D possibly TRBD1 on 5 matching bases. CDR1 is SGDLS, CDR2 YYNGEE, per germline. The CDR3 covers 15 residues. V was shortened by 0 bases and J by 7 bases, with 13 bases between the two germline ends. In DNA, the CDR3 is TGTGCCAGCAGCGTAGCGGCAGGGCTTGTTGAAAAACTGTTTTTT. Translating it yields CASSVAAGLVEKLFF.

The CDR3 is CASTEIISNQPQHF. Here the CDR3 DNA reads TGTGCCAGTACGGAAATAATCAGCAATCAGCCCCAGCATTTT. The chain links TRBV19 to TRBJ1-5, with D uncertain. Trimming left V 7 bases short and J 1 base short, with 11 bases between. CDR3 length: 14 amino acids. Germline loops: CDR1 LNHDA, CDR2 SQIVND (reference sequence). The full variable domain, completed using reference TRBV19 and TRBJ1-5, is DGGITQSPKYLFRKEGQNVTLSCEQNLNHDAMYWYRQDPGQGLRLIYYSQIVNDFQKGDIAEGYSVSREKKESFPLTVTSAQKNPTAFYLCASTEIISNQPQHFGDGTRLSIL.

The V gene is TRBV5-1, the J gene TRBJ2-7; 11 nucleotides agree with TRBD2. V was clipped by 5 bases and J by 3 bases; unmatched bases: 13. In germline, CDR1 is SGHRS, CDR2 YFSETQ. This CDR3 has 17 amino acids. The CDR3, as DNA: TGCGCCAGCAGGGAGTTCATGAGTGGGACTAGCGGCTACGAGCAGTACTTC. Encoded protein: CASREFMSGTSGYEQYF.

The J gene is TRBJ2-5, the V gene TRBV27; D ambiguous. Germline lookup yields CDR1 MNHEY and CDR2 SMNVEV (reference sequence). The CDR3 is made up of 14 amino acids. Trimming shortened V by 7 bases and J by 2 bases, and 14 bases separated the two germline ends. The CDR3 region has the DNA TGTGCCAGCAAAAAAGCCGTAATACAAGAGACCCAGTACTTC. Its translation is CASKKAVIQETQYF.

The rearrangement links TRBV7-9 to TRBJ1-1; TRBD1 agrees at 8 bases. Germline trimming cut 5 bases from V and 10 bases from J; bases unmatched to any gene: 12. Per the germline V gene, CDR1 is SEHNR and CDR2 is FQNEAQ (reference sequence). The CDR3 loop spans 14 amino acids. The CDR3, as DNA: TGTGCCAGCAGCCTGGGACAGGCGGCCTTGAGAGCTTTCTTT. Protein product: CASSLGQAALRAFF.

This clone was detected a few times. The chain joins TRBV19 to TRBJ2-7; the match to TRBD1 covers 9 bases. There are 14 residues in the CDR3. With V trimmed by 5 bases and J by 1 base, 3 bases remained unmatched. Germline V lookup: CDR1 LNHDA, CDR2 SQIVND (reference sequence). This CDR3 reads CASSQQGASYEQYF. The CDR3 region has the DNA TGTGCCAGTAGTCAACAGGGGGCATCCTACGAGCAGTACTTC.

V usage is TRBV19 and J usage is TRBJ1-4, with 7 bases that match TRBD1. The junction had 6 bases not matched to a gene; V was cut back by 2 bases and J by 3 bases. This CDR3 is built from 16 residues. The germline gives CDR1 LNHDA, CDR2 SQIVND (reference sequence). Here the CDR3 DNA reads TGTGCCAGTAGTATATCCACCGGGACAGCTAATGAAAAACTGTTTTTT. Translating it yields CASSISTGTANEKLFF.

This chain links TRBV9 with TRBJ2-5; 9 bases align to TRBD1. Trimming at V came to 0 bases and at J to 5 bases, leaving 14 bases not matched to a gene. Germline CDR1 is SGDLS and CDR2 is YYNGEE. This CDR3 has 18 amino acids. This chain's CDR3 is CASSVAGQGTINGETQYF. The CDR3 DNA reads TGTGCCAGCAGCGTAGCGGGACAGGGTACCATCAATGGGGAGACCCAGTACTTC.

The chain links TRBV7-9 to TRBJ2-1; D possibly uses TRBD1 or TRBD2 (6 bases each). There are 15 residues in the CDR3. CDR1 and CDR2 (germline): SEHNR, FQNEAQ (reference sequence). Trimming shortened V by 5 bases and J by 8 bases, and 19 bases separated the two germline ends. CDR3 region: CASSTGTPGADEQFF. The CDR3 DNA is TGTGCCAGCAGCACCGGGACGCCGGGGGCCGATGAGCAGTTCTTC. The variable domain in full, completed from reference TRBV7-9 and TRBJ2-1, reads DTGVSQNPRHKITKRGQNVTFRCDPISEHNRLYWYRQTLGQGPEFLTYFQNEAQLEKSRLLSDRFSAERPKGSFSTLEIQRTEQGDSAMYLCASSTGTPGADEQFFGPGTRLTVL.

The V call is TRBV7-3, the J call TRBJ2-1; D gene ambiguous. This CDR3 comprises 15 residues. Trimming removed 2 bases at V and 4 bases at J, with 12 bases between. CDR1 is SGHTA and CDR2 is FQGTGA in the germline V gene. The CDR3 sequence is CASSLLGFPYNEQFF. In nucleotides, the CDR3 is TGTGCCAGCAGCTTATTAGGCTTCCCTTACAATGAGCAGTTCTTC.

The sample holds one count of this clone. The chain combines TRBV10-3 with TRBJ1-2; 7 positions agree with TRBD1. This CDR3 spans 14 amino acids. The J segment lost 2 bases and the V segment lost 6 bases, leaving 6 bases of the junction unmatched. Germline V gene data show CDR1 as ENHRY and CDR2 as SYGVKD. The CDR3 protein is CAIRGDSRNYGYTF. CDR3 DNA: TGTGCCATCAGGGGGGACAGCCGAAACTATGGCTACACCTTC.

V gene TRBV10-1 combines with J gene TRBJ2-7; D perhaps matches TRBD1 (5 bases). The CDR3 loop spans 12 amino acids. Trimming removed 6 bases at V and 3 bases at J, with 9 bases between. The germline gives CDR1 WNHNN, CDR2 SYGVQD (reference sequence). The CDR3 protein is CASSKDNYEQYF. CDR3 coding DNA: TGCGCCAGCAGCAAGGACAACTACGAGCAGTACTTC.

V is TRBV9 and J is TRBJ1-1; D not certain. This CDR3 is 12 amino acids long. Between the trimmed V and J ends, which lost 7 bases and 4 bases, there was a span of 11 bases. The V gene's germline CDR1 is SGDLS and CDR2 YYNGEE. The DNA of the CDR3 is TGTGCCAGCGGGCAAGAGGGCACTGAAGCTTTCTTT. Protein: CASGQEGTEAFF.

The V gene is TRBV18, the J gene TRBJ1-1; no firm D call. V shed 1 base and J shed 6 bases, with 12 bases lying between them. This CDR3 spans 14 amino acids. Germline V gene data show CDR1 as KGHSH and CDR2 as LQKENI. The CDR3, as DNA: TGTGCCAGCTCACCACAGGGTTTTATCGCTGAAGCTTTCTTT. Protein product: CASSPQGFIAEAFF.

V gene TRBV6-1 combines with J gene TRBJ2-7; 8 positions match TRBD1. The CDR3 consists of 15 residues. CDR1 and CDR2 from the germline V gene are MNHNS and SASEGT. V trimming: 8 bases; J trimming: 2 bases; junction bases outside the gene matches: 11. CDR3 DNA sequence: TGTGCCAGCCGTAGGGAACAGGGGGGTCCCTACGAGCAGTACTTC. This translates into CASRREQGGPYEQYF.

This rearrangement joins TRBV5-1 to TRBJ2-7, with 9 bases matching TRBD1. CDR1 and CDR2 (germline): SGHRS, YFSETQ. CDR3 length: 16 amino acids. J lost 7 bases, V lost 4 bases, and 15 bases had no gene match. The CDR3, as DNA: TGCGCCAGCAGCCCTCAAGGACAGGGGACTTTTCAAGAGCAGTACTTC. Translation: CASSPQGQGTFQEQYF.

The chain employs TRBV13 and TRBJ1-2, with a possible D match to TRBD1 (5 bases). This CDR3 is built from 15 residues. The ends were cut back, 3 bases at V and 8 bases at J, with 19 bases in the middle. Germline-derived CDR1 and CDR2 are PRHDT and FYEKMQ (reference sequence). The CDR3 nucleotides are TGTGCCAGCAGCTTCCAAGGGGCCCAAAATCAGGGCTACACCTTC. As protein: CASSFQGAQNQGYTF. The whole variable domain, remainder taken from reference TRBV13 and TRBJ1-2, is AAGVIQSPRHLIKEKRETATLKCYPIPRHDTVYWYQQGPGQDPQFLISFYEKMQSDKGSIPDRFSAQQFSDYHSELNMSSLELGDSALYFCASSFQGAQNQGYTFGSGTRLTVV.

The rearrangement joins TRBV6-1 to TRBJ1-1, with D perhaps matching TRBD1 (6 bases). Trimming removed 5 bases from V and 5 bases from J, with 12 bases in between. CDR3 size: 13 residues. The germline CDR1 and CDR2 sequences are MNHNS and SASEGT. Here the CDR3 reads CASSITGQTEAFF. CDR3 nucleotides: TGTGCCAGCAGTATTACAGGGCAGACTGAAGCTTTCTTT.

This sequence joins TRBV20-1 and TRBJ2-1; possibly TRBD1 for D (5 bases). Trimming removed 5 bases from V and 7 bases from J, with 9 bases in between. The CDR3 has 11 amino acids. Germline V gives CDR1 DFQATT, CDR2 SNEGSKA (reference sequence). CDR3 coding DNA: TGCAGTGCTGCACAGGCAAATGAGCAGTTCTTC. It yields the protein CSAAQANEQFF.